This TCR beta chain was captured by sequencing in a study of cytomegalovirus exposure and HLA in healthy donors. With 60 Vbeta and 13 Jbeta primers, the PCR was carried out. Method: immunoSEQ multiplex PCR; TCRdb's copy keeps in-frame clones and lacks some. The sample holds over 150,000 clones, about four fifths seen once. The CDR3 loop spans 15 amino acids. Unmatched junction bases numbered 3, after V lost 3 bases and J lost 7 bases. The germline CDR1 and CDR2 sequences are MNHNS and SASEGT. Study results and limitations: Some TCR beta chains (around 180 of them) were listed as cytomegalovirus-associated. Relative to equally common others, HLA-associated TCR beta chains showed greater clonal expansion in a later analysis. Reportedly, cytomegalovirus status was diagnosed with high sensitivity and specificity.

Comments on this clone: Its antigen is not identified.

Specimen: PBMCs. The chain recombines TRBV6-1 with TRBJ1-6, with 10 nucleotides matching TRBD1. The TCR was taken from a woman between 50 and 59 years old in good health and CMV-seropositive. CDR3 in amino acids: CASSEGQGWNSPLHF. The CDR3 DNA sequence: TGTGCCAGCAGTGAGGGACAGGGGTGGAATTCACCCCTCCACTTT.